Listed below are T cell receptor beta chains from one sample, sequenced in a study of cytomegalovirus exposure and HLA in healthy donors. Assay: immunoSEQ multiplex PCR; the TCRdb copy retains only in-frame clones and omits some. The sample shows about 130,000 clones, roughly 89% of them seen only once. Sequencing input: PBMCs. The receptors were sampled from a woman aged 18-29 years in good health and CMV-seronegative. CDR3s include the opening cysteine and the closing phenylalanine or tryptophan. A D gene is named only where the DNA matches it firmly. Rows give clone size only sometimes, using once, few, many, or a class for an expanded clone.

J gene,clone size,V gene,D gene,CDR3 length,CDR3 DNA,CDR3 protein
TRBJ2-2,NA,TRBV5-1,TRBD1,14,TGCGCCAGCCGACTAACAGGGGACACCGGGGAGCTGTTTTTT,CASRLTGDTGELFF
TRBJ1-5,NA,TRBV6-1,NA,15,TGTGCCAGCAAGGGGGAAAACGCTCCAAATCAGCCCCAGCATTTT,CASKGENAPNQPQHF
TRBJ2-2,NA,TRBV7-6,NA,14,TGTGCCAGCACCTTTGCGGGGCCTCCCGGGGAGCTGTTTTTT,CASTFAGPPGELFF
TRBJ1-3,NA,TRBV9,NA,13,TGTGCCAGCAGCCTCGGGTCTGGAAACACCATATATTTT,CASSLGSGNTIYF
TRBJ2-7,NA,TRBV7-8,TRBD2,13,TGTGCCAGCAGCTTAGTAGCGGGTTACGAGCAGTACTTC,CASSLVAGYEQYF
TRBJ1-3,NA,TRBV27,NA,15,TGTGCCAGCAGTTCGGGGGGGGTTCTTGGAAACACCATATATTTT,CASSSGGVLGNTIYF
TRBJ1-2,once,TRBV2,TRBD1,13,TGTGCCATATCCCGGGGGACAGGGAATGGCTACACCTTC,CAISRGTGNGYTF
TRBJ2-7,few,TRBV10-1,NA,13,TGCGCCAGCAGCCCTGGGACTGAGAACGAGCAGTACTTC,CASSPGTENEQYF
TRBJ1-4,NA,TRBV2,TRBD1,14,TGTGCCAGCAGTAAGGACAGGTTAAGTGAAAAACTGTTTTTT,CASSKDRLSEKLFF
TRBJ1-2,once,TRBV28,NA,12,TGTGCCAGCAGTTTTCAGGGTAACGGCTACACCTTC,CASSFQGNGYTF
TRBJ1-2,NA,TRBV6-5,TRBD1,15,TGTGCCAGCAGCCGAGGGACAGGGGACTTGTATGGCTACACCTTC,CASSRGTGDLYGYTF
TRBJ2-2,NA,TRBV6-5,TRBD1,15,TGTGCCAGCAGACCTAACAGGGGAGACACCGGGGAGCTGTTTTTT,CASRPNRGDTGELFF
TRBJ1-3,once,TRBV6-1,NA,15,TGTGCCAGCAGTGAATCGGGGGACTCGGGAAACACCATATATTTT,CASSESGDSGNTIYF
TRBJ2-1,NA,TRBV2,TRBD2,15,TGTGCCAGCAGTGAGTCTAGCGGGACCAACAATGAGCAGTTCTTC,CASSESSGTNNEQFF
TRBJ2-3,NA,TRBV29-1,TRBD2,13,TGCAGCGGGGGGACTAGCAGGCCAGATACGCAGTATTTT,CSGGTSRPDTQYF
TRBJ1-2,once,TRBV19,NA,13,TGTGCCAGTAGTACCACAGGCCTAGAGAGCTACACCTTC,CASSTTGLESYTF
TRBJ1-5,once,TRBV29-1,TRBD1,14,TGCAGCGTTTGGACCGGGACAGACAATCAGCCCCAGCATTTT,CSVWTGTDNQPQHF
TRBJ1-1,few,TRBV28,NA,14,TGTGCCAGCACCCTAACCCCAAGAGGAACTGAAGCTTTCTTT,CASTLTPRGTEAFF
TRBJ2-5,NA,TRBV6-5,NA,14,TGTGCCAGCAGCTCGACCGGGAGCTCTAGCCTCCAGTACTTC,CASSSTGSSSLQYF
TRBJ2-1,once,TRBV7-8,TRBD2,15,TGTGCCAGCAGCTCGTATAGCGGGAGGCGCAATGAGCAGTTCTTC,CASSSYSGRRNEQFF
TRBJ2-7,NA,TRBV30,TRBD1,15,TGTGCCTGGAGTACTGAGACAGGGGGCGCCTACGAGCAGTACTTC,CAWSTETGGAYEQYF
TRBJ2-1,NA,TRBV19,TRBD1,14,TGTGCCAGTAGTTCCATGGGACAGCTGGATGAGCAGTTCTTC,CASSSMGQLDEQFF
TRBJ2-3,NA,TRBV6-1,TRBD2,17,TGTGCCAGCAGTGCCGACGGACTAGCGGGGGGCACAGATACGCAGTATTTT,CASSADGLAGGTDTQYF
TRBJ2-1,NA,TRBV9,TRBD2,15,TGTGCCAGTCAAATCGGCGGGGGAGCCTACAATGAGCAGTTCTTC,CASQIGGGAYNEQFF
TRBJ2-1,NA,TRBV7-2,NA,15,TGTGCCAGCAGCCCGGCGGCTAGCTCCTACAATGAGCAGTTCTTC,CASSPAASSYNEQFF
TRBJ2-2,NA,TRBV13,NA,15,TGTGCCAGCAGCCCTGGACAAGTCGGGACCGGGGAGCTGTTTTTT,CASSPGQVGTGELFF
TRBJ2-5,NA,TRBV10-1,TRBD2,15,TGCGCCAGCAGTGAGCAAGCGGGGACCCAAGAGACCCAGTACTTC,CASSEQAGTQETQYF
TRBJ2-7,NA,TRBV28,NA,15,TGTGCCAGCAGTCTTTATGAGCTAGGGGTATCCGAGCAGTACTTC,CASSLYELGVSEQYF
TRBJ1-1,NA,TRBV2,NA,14,TGTGCCAGCAGGGAAGAGGGGAGGAGGACTGAAGCTTTCTTT,CASREEGRRTEAFF
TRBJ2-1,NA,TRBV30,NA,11,TGTGCCTGGAGTGTACGCGATGAGCAGTTCTTC,CAWSVRDEQFF
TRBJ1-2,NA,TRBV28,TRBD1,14,TGTGCCAGCAGGGGCCAGGGGGCGGTGGGTGGCTACACCTTC,CASRGQGAVGGYTF
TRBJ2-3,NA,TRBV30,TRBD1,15,TGTGCCTGGAGTGTGGGGACAGGAGTCACAGATACGCAGTATTTT,CAWSVGTGVTDTQYF
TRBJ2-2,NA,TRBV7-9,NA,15,TGTGCCAGCAGCCCAGGGCAGGTTGACACCGGGGAGCTGTTTTTT,CASSPGQVDTGELFF
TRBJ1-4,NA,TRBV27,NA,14,TGTGCCAGCAGGCCTCAGGGGCCTAATGAAAAACTGTTTTTT,CASRPQGPNEKLFF